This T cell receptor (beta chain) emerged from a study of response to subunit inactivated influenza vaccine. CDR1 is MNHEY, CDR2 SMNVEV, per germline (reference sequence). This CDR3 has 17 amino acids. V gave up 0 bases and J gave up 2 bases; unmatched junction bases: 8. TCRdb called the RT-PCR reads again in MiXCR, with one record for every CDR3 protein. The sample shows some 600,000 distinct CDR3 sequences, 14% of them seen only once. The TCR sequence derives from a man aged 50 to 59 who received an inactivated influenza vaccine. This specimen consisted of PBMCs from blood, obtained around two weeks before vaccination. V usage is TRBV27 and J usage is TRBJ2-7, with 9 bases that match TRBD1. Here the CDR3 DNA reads TGTGCCAGCAGTTTATCGATTGGGGGGACAGGGACCTACGAGCAGTACTTC. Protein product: CASSLSIGGTGTYEQYF.